This T cell receptor (beta chain) was identified during a study of molecular identifiers for immune sequencing clone quantification. Across the whole study: RNA from approximately 20,000 or 98,000 naive CD8 cells was split five ways in replicates, with four sequenced.

TCRdb redid the calling of the PCR reads with MiXCR, one entry per CDR3 protein. Among nearly 650,000 distinct CDR3 sequences listed, roughly 23% were seen once. This clonotype was seen repeatedly, ten times or more. The CDR3 is 15 residues long. J was trimmed by 2 bases and V by 6 bases; bases with no gene match: 6. Germline V gene data show CDR1 as SGHNT and CDR2 as YYREEE (reference sequence). This chain connects TRBV5-4 to TRBJ2-3, with 10 bases lining up with TRBD2. The sequence was obtained from a human donor in good health. Some libraries in this study had Jurkat cell RNA spiked in. Input material: naive CD8+ T cells from blood, with Jurkat cell RNA spiked in. The subset was: FACS-sorted CD8+CD4-CCR7+CD45RA+ naive T cells. The CDR3 DNA follows: TGTGCCAGCATGCTAGCGGGGGCCCACACAGATACGCAGTATTTT. Amino acids: CASMLAGAHTDTQYF. The full variable domain, its missing parts supplied by reference TRBV5-4 and TRBJ2-3, is ETGVTQSPTHLIKTRGQQVTLRCSSQSGHNTVSWYQQALGQGPQFIFQYYREEENGRGNFPPRFSGLQFPNYSSELNVNALELDDSALYLCASMLAGAHTDTQYFGPGTRLTVL.